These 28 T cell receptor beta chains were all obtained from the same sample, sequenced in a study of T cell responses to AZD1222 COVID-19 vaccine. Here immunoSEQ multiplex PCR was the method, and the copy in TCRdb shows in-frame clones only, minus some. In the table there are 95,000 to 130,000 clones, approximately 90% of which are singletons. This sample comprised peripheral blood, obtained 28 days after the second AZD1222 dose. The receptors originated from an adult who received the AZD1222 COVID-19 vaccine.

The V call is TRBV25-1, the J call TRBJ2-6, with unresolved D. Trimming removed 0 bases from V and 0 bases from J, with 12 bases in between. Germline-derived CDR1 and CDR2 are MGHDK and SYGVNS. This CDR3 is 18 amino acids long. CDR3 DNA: TGTGCCAGCAGTGAATATGAACCCATCACCTCTGGGGCCAACGTCCTGACTTTC. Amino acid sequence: CASSEYEPITSGANVLTF.

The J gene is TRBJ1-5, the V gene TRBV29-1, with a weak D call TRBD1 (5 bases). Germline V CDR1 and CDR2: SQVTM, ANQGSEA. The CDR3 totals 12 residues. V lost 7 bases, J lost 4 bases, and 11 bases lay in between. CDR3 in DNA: TGCAGCGCTGGGACTCATAATCAGCCCCAGCATTTT. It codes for CSAGTHNQPQHF.

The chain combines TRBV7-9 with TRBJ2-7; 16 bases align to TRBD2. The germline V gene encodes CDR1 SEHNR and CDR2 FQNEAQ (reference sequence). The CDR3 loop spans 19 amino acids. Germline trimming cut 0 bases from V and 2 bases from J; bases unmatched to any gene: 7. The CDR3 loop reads CASSLAGTSGRAFPYEQYF. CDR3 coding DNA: TGTGCCAGCAGCTTAGCCGGGACTAGCGGGAGGGCCTTCCCCTACGAGCAGTACTTC.

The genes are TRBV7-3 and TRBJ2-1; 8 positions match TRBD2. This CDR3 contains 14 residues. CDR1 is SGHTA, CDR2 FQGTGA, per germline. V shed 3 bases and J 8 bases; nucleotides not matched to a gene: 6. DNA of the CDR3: TGTGCCAGCAGCTTGTCCAGCGGGAGCGATGAGCAGTTCTTC. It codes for CASSLSSGSDEQFF.

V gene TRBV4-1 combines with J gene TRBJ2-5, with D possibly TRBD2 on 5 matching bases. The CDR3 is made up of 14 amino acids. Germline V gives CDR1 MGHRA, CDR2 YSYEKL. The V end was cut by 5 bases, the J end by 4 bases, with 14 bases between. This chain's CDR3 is CASSTGTAGETQYF. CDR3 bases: TGCGCCAGCAGCACCGGAACGGCGGGAGAGACCCAGTACTTC.

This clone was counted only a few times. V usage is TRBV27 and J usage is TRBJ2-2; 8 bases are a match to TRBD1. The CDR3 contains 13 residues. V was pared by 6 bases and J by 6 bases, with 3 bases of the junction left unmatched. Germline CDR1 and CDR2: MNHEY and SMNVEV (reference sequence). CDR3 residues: CASRTGEAGELFF. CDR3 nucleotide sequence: TGTGCCAGCAGGACAGGGGAGGCCGGGGAGCTGTTTTTT.

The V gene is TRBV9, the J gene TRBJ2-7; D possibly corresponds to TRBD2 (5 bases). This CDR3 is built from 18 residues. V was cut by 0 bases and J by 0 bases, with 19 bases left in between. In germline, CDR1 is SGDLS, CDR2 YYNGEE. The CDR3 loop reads CASSVDGPGSRFSYEQYF. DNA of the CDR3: TGTGCCAGCAGCGTAGATGGTCCGGGGAGCAGATTCTCCTACGAGCAGTACTTC.

Written as DNA, the CDR3 is TGTGCCAGTAGTGCTGACCGATTATTCAATGAGCAGTTCTTC. Translation: CASSADRLFNEQFF. V usage is TRBV19 and J usage is TRBJ2-1; D unclear. Germline values: CDR1 LNHDA, CDR2 SQIVND (reference sequence). There are 14 residues in the CDR3. The germline V and J ends were trimmed by 5 bases and 6 bases, with 14 bases remaining between them. Combining the CDR3 with reference TRBV19 and TRBJ2-1 gives the whole variable domain DGGITQSPKYLFRKEGQNVTLSCEQNLNHDAMYWYRQDPGQGLRLIYYSQIVNDFQKGDIAEGYSVSREKKESFPLTVTSAQKNPTAFYLCASSADRLFNEQFFGPGTRLTVL.

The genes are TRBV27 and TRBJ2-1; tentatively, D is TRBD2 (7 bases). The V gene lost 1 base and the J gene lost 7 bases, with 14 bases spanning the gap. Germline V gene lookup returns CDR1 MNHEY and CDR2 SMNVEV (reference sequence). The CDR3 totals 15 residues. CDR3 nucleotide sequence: TGTGCCAGCAGTTTATATGGGGGGGCCCTTAATGAGCAGTTCTTC. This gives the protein CASSLYGGALNEQFF.

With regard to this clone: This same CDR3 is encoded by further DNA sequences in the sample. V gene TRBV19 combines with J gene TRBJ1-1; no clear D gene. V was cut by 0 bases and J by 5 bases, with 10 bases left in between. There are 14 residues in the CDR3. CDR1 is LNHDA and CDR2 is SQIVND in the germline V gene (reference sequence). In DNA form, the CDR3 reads TGTGCCAGTAGTATAGATCGGGGTAGAACTGAAGCTTTCTTT. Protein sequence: CASSIDRGRTEAFF.

CDR3 loop: CASSGRATGSSYEQYF. CDR3 bases: TGTGCCAGCAGTGGTCGAGCGACAGGGAGCTCCTACGAGCAGTACTTC. The chain joins TRBV28 to TRBJ2-7; 7 positions agree with TRBD1. Germline values: CDR1 MDHEN, CDR2 SYDVKM. This CDR3 region has 16 residues. The junction had 10 bases not matched to a gene; V was cut back by 5 bases and J by 0 bases.

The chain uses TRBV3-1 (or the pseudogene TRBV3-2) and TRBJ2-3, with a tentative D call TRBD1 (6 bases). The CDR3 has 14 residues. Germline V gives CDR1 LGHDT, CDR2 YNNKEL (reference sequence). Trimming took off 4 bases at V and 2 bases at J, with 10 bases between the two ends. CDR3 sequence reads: CASSLGQPTDTQYF. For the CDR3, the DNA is TGTGCCAGCAGCCTAGGACAGCCCACAGATACGCAGTATTTT.

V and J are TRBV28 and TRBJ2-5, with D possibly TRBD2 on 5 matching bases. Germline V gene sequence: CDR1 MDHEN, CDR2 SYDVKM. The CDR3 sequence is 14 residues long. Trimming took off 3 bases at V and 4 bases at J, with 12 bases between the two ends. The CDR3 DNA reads TGTGCCAGCAGTTTTGGAAGGGCGGGAGAGACCCAGTACTTC. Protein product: CASSFGRAGETQYF. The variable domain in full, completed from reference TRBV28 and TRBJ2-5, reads DVKVTQSSRYLVKRTGEKVFLECVQDMDHENMFWYRQDPGLGLRLIYFSYDVKMKEKGDIPEGYSVSREKKERFSLILESASTNQTSMYLCASSFGRAGETQYFGPGTRLLVL.

The CDR3 region has the DNA TGTGCCAGCAGCCCTGACCCGAACACCGGGGAGCTGTTTTTT. It translates to CASSPDPNTGELFF. V usage is TRBV7-9 and J usage is TRBJ2-2; no reliable D call. The CDR3 is made up of 14 amino acids. Between the trimmed V and J ends, which lost 5 bases and 0 bases, there was a span of 7 bases. The germline CDR1 and CDR2 sequences are SEHNR and FQNEAQ (reference sequence).

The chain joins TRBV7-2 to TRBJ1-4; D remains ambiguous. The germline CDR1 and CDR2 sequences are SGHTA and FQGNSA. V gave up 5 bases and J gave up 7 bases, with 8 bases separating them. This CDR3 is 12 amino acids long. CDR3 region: CASSVLGEKLFF. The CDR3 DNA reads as TGTGCCAGCAGCGTCTTGGGTGAAAAACTGTTTTTT. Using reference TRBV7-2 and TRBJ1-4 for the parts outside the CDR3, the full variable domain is GAGVSQSPSNKVTEKGKDVELRCDPISGHTALYWYRQSLGQGLEFLIYFQGNSAPDKSGLPSDRFSAERTGGSVSTLTIQRTQQEDSAVYLCASSVLGEKLFFGSGTQLSVL.

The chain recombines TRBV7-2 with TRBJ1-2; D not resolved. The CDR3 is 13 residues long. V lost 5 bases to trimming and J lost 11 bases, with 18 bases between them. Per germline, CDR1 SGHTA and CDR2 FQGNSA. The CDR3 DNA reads TGTGCCAGCAGCCCGGTTCGGGTCGGGAGATACACCTTC. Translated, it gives CASSPVRVGRYTF.

The CDR3 protein is CSVRDSLNQPQHF. CDR3 nucleotides: TGCAGCGTTCGGGACAGTCTGAATCAGCCCCAGCATTTT. The rearrangement joins TRBV29-1 to TRBJ1-5; 7 bases fit TRBD1. J was trimmed by 4 bases and V by 5 bases; bases with no gene match: 5. The CDR3 runs 13 residues. Germline assignment: CDR1 SQVTM and CDR2 ANQGSEA.

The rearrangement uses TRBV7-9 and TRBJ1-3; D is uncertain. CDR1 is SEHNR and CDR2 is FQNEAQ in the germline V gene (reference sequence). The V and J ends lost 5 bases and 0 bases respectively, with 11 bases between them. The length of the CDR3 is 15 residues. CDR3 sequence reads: CASSLKVDSGNTIYF. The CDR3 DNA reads TGTGCCAGCAGCCTAAAGGTAGACTCTGGAAACACCATATATTTT.

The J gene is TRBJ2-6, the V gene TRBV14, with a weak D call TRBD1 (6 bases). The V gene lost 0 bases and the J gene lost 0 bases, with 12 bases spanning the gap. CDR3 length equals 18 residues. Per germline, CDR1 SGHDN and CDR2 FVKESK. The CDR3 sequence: CASSQDPGAISGANVLTF. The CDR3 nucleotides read TGTGCCAGCAGCCAAGACCCAGGGGCGATCTCTGGGGCCAACGTCCTGACTTTC.

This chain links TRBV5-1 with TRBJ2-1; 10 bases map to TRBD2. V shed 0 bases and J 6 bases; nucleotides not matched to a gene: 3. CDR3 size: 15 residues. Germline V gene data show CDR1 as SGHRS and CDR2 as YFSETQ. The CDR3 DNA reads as TGCGCCAGCAGCTTGGCTCTAGCGGGAGTCAATGAGCAGTTCTTC. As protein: CASSLALAGVNEQFF.

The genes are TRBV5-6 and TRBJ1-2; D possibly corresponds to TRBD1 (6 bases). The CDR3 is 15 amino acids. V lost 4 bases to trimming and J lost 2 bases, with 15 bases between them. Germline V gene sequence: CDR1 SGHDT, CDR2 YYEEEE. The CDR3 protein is CASSSRGGPNYGYTF. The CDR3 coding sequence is TGTGCCAGCAGCAGCCGGGGGGGCCCCAACTATGGCTACACCTTC. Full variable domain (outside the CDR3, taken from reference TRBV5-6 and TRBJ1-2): DAGVTQSPTHLIKTRGQQVTLRCSPKSGHDTVSWYQQALGQGPQFIFQYYEEEERQRGNFPDRFSGHQFPNYSSELNVNALLLGDSALYLCASSSRGGPNYGYTFGSGTRLTVV.

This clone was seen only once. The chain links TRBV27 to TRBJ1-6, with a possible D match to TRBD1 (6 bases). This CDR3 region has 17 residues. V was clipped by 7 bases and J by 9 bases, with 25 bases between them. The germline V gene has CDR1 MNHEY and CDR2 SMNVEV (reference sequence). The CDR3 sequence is CASKPDWISGEGSPLHF. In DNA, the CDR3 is TGTGCCAGCAAGCCCGATTGGATATCAGGGGAGGGTTCACCCCTCCACTTT.

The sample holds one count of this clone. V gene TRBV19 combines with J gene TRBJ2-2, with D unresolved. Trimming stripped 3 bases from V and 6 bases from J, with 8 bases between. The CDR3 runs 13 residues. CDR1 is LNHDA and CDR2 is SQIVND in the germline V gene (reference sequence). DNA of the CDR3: TGTGCCAGTAGTATGGGTGAGGCCGGGGAGCTGTTTTTT. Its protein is CASSMGEAGELFF.

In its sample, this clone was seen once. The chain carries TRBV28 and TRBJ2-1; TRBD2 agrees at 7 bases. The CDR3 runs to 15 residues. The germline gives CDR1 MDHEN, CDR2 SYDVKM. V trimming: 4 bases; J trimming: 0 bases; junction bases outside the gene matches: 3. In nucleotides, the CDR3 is TGTGCCAGCAGTTGGGGACTAAACTCCTACAATGAGCAGTTCTTC. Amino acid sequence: CASSWGLNSYNEQFF.

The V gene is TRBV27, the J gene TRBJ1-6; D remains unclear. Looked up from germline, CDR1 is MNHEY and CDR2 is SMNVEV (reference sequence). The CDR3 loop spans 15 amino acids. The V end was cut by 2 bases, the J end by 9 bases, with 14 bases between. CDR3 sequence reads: CASSLDRGLGSPLHF. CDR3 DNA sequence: TGTGCCAGCAGTTTAGACCGCGGCTTGGGTTCACCCCTCCACTTT.

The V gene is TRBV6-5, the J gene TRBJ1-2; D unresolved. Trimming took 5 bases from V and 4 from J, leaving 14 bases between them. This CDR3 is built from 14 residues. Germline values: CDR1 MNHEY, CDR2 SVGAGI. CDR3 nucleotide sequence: TGTGCCAGCAGTACCGGGTTGGACCTCTATGGCTACACCTTC. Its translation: CASSTGLDLYGYTF.

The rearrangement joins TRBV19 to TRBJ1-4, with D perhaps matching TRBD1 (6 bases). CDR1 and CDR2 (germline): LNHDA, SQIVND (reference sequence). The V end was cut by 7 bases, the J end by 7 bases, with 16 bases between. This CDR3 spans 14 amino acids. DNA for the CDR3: TGTGCCAGTACCGACACAGGGCTGAGTGAAAAACTGTTTTTT. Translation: CASTDTGLSEKLFF.

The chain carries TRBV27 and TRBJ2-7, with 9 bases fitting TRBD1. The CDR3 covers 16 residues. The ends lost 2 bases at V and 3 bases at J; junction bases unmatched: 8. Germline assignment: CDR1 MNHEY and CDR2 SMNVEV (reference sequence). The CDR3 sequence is CASSLKPGQGFYEQYF. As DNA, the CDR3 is TGTGCCAGCAGTTTAAAACCGGGACAGGGTTTCTACGAGCAGTACTTC.